This T cell receptor (beta chain) was sequenced in a study of blood T cell repertoires in COVID-19. Study context: Acute-phase and convalescent COVID-19 samples originated in the United States, Italy and Spain. Sample material is recorded as cDNA or gDNA derived from T cells, B-cell-depleted T cells, or PBMCs.

J was trimmed by 8 bases and V by 3 bases; bases with no gene match: 8. CDR1 is SGHTA, CDR2 FQGNSA, per germline. The CDR3 loop spans 16 amino acids. Only a few counts were recorded for this clone. As processed by the authors: Amplifying reference gene primers gave estimates of nucleated cell counts. Assay used: immunoSEQ multiplex PCR; TCRdb lists only in-frame clones, some missing. D and trimming come from the DNA, and the V and J calls and clone size come from that table. This sample has over 100,000 clones, with over 70% found just once. The source of this sequence is a man aged 45 to 65 with active COVID-19. The sequencing input was peripheral blood. The chain couples TRBV7-2 to TRBJ2-1; 12 bases are shared with TRBD1. CDR3: CASSFFRDRGLDEQFF. CDR3 DNA: TGTGCCAGCAGCTTTTTTCGGGACAGGGGGCTCGATGAGCAGTTCTTC.